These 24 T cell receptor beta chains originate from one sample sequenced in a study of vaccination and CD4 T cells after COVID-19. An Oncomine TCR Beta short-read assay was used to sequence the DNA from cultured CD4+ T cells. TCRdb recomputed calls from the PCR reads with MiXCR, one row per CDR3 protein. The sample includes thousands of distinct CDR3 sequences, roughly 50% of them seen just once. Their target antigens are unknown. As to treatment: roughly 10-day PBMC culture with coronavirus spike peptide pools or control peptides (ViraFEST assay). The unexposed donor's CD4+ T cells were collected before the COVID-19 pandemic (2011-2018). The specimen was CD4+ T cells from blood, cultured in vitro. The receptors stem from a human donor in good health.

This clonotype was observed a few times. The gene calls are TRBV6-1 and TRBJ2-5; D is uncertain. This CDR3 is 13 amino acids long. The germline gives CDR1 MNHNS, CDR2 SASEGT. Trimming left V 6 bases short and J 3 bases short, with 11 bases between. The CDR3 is CASRRTVKETQYF. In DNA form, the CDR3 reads TGTGCCAGCAGAAGGACGGTAAAAGAGACCCAGTACTTC.

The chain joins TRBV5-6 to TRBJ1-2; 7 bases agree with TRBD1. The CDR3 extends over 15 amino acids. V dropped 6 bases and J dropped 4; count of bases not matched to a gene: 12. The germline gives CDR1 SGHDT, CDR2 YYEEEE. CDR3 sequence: CASTAGGDRPYGYTF. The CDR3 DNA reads TGTGCCAGCACCGCAGGGGGAGATAGGCCCTATGGCTACACCTTC.

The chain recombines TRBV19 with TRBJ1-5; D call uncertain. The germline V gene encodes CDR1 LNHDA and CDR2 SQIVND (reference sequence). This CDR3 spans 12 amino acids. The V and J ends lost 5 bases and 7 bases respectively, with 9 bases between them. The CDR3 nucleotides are TGTGCCAGTAGTCCACGGTTGCAGCCCCAGCATTTT. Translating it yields CASSPRLQPQHF.

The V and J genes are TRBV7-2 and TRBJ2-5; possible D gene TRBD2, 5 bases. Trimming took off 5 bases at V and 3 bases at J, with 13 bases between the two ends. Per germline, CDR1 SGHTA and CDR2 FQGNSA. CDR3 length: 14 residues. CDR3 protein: CASSHTSVKETQYF. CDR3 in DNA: TGTGCCAGCAGCCACACTAGTGTAAAAGAGACCCAGTACTTC.

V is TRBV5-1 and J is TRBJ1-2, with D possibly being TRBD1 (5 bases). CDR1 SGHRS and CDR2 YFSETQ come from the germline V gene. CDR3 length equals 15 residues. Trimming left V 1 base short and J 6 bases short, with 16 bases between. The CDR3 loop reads CASSLMGGRVDGYTF. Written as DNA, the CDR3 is TGCGCCAGCAGCTTGATGGGGGGAAGGGTGGATGGCTACACCTTC. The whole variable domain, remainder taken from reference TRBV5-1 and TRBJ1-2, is KAGVTQTPRYLIKTRGQQVTLSCSPISGHRSVSWYQQTPGQGLQFLFEYFSETQRNKGNFPGRFSGRQFSNSRSEMNVSTLELGDSALYLCASSLMGGRVDGYTFGSGTRLTVV.

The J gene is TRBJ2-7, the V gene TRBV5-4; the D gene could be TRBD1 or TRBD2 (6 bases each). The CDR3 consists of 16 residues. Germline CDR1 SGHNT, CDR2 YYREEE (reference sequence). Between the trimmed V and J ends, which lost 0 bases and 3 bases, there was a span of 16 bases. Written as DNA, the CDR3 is TGTGCCAGCAGCTTGGCGGGGGCCGGATGGGGCTACGAGCAGTACTTC. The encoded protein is CASSLAGAGWGYEQYF.

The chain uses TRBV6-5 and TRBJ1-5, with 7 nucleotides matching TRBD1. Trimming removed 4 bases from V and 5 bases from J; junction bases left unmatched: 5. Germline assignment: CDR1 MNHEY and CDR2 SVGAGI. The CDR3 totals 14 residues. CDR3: CASSSTGVHQPQHF. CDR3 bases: TGTGCCAGCAGTTCCACAGGGGTTCATCAGCCCCAGCATTTT.

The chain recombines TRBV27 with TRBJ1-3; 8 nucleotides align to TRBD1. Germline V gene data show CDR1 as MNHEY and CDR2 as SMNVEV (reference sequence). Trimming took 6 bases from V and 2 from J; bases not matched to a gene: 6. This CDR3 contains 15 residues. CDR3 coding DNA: TGTGCCAGCAGCAACAGGGGGGAGGCTGGAAACACCATATATTTT. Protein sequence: CASSNRGEAGNTIYF.

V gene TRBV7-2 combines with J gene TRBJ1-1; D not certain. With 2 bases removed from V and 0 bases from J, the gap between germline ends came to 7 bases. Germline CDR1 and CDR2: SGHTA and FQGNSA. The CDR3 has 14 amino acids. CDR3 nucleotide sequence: TGTGCCAGCAGCTTAACACAGCTGAACACTGAAGCTTTCTTT. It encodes CASSLTQLNTEAFF.

The CDR3 sequence is CSAPRDRGYTGELFF. CDR3 DNA: TGCAGTGCTCCCAGGGACAGGGGTTACACCGGGGAGCTGTTTTTT. V gene TRBV20-1 combines with J gene TRBJ2-2; 10 nucleotides agree with TRBD1. The CDR3 extends over 15 amino acids. Germline CDR1 and CDR2: DFQATT and SNEGSKA (reference sequence). V trimming: 5 bases; J trimming: 3 bases; junction bases outside the gene matches: 6.

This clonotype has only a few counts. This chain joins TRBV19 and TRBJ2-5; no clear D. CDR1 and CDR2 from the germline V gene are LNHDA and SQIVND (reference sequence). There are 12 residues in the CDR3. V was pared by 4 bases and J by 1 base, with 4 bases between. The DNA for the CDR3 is TGTGCCAGTAGTACTAGCCAAGAGACCCAGTACTTC. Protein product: CASSTSQETQYF.

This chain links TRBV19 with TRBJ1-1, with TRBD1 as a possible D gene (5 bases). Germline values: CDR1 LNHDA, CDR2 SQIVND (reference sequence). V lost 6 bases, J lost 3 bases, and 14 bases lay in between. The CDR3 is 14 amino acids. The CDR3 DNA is TGTGCCAGTAGCGGTAGGGACGTAGACACTGAAGCTTTCTTT. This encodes CASSGRDVDTEAFF.

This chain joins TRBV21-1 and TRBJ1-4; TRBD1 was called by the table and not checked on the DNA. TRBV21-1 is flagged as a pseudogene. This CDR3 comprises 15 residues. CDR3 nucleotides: TGTGCCAGCAGCAACCGGGACCCCGGGATCGAAAAACTGTTTTTT. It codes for CASSNRDPGIEKLFF.

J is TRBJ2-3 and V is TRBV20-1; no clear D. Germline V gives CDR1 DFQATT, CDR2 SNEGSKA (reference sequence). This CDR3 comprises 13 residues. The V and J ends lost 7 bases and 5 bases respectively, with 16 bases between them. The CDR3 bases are TGCAGTGTCACGACTGGCTCAGGAGATACGCAGTATTTT. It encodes CSVTTGSGDTQYF.

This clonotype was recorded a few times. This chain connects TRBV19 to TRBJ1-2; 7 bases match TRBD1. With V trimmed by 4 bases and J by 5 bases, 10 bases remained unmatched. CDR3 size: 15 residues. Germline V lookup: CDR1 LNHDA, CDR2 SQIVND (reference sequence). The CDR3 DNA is TGTGCCAGTAGTACCACACAGGGGCCAGGATATGGCTACACCTTC. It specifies CASSTTQGPGYGYTF.

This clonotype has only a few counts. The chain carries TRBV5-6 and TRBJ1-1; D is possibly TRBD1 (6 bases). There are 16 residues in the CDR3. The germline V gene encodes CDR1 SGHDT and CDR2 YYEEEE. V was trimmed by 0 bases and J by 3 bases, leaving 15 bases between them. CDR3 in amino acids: CASSLAWGATDTEAFF. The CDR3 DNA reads TGTGCCAGCAGCTTGGCTTGGGGGGCGACGGACACTGAAGCTTTCTTT.

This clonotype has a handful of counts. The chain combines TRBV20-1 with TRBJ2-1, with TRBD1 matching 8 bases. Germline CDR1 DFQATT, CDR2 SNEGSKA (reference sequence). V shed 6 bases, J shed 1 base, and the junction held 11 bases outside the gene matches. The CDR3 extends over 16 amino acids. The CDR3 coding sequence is TGCAGTGCGGAGACAGGGGAAGGGGTTTCCTACAATGAGCAGTTCTTC. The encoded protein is CSAETGEGVSYNEQFF.

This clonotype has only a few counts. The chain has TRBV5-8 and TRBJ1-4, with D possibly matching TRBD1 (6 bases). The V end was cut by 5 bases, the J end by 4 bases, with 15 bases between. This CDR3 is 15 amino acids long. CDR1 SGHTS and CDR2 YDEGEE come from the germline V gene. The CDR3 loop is CASSPGASGNEKLFF. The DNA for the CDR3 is TGTGCCAGCAGTCCGGGGGCGTCGGGTAATGAAAAACTGTTTTTT. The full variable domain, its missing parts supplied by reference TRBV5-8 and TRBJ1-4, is EAGVTQSPTHLIKTRGQQATLRCSPISGHTSVYWYQQALGLGLQFLLWYDEGEERNRGNFPPRFSGRQFPNYSSELNVNALELEDSALYLCASSPGASGNEKLFFGSGTQLSVL.

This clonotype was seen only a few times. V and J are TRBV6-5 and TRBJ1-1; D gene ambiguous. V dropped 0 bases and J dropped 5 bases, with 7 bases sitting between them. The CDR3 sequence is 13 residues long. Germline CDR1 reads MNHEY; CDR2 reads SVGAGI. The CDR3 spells CASSYSGVTEAFF. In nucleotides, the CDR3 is TGTGCCAGCAGTTACTCCGGGGTGACTGAAGCTTTCTTT.

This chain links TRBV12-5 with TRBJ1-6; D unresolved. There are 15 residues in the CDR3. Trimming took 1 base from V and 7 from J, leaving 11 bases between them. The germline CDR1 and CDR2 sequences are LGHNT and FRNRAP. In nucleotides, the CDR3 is TGTGCTAGTGGTTTGGGCCTCGCGGTGAATTCACCCCTCCACTTT. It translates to CASGLGLAVNSPLHF.

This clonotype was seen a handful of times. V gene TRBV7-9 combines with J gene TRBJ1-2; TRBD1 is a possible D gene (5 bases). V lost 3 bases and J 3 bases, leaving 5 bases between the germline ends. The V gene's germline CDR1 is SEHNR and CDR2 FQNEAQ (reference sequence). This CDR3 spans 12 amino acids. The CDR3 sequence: CASSLTDYGYTF. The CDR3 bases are TGTGCCAGCAGCTTGACAGACTATGGCTACACCTTC.

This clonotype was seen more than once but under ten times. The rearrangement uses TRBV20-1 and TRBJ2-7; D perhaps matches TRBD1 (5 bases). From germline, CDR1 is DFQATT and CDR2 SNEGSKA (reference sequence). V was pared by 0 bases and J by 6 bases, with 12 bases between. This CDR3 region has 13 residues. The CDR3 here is CSARDSVRVEQYF. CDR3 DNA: TGCAGTGCTAGAGATTCGGTCAGGGTCGAGCAGTACTTC.

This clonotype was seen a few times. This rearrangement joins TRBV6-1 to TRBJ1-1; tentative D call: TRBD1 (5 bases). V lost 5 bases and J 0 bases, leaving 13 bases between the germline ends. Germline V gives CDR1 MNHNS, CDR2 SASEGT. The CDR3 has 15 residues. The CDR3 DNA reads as TGTGCCAGCAGTAGGGCCGGGGGTTTGAACACTGAAGCTTTCTTT. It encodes CASSRAGGLNTEAFF.

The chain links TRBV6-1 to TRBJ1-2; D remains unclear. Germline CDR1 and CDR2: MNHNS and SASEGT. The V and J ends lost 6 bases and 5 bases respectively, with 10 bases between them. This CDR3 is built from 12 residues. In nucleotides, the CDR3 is TGTGCCAGCAGGGCTATCGGATATGGCTACACCTTC. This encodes CASRAIGYGYTF.